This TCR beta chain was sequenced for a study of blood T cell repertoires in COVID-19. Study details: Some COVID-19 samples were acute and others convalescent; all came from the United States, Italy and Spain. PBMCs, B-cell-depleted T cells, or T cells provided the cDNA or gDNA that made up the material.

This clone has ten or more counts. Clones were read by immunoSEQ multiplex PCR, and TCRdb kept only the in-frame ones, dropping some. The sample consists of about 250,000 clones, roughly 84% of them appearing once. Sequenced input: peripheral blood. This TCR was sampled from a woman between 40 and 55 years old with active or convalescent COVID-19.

The CDR3 DNA reads TGTGCCAGCACTATCGGACAGGGCAATACGCAGTATTTT. Translating it yields CASTIGQGNTQYF. The chain couples TRBV6-5 to TRBJ2-3; 8 nucleotides agree with TRBD1. V shed 7 bases and J 7 bases; nucleotides not matched to a gene: 7. Germline CDR1 MNHEY, CDR2 SVGAGI. CDR3 size: 13 residues.